This T cell receptor (beta chain) came from a study of OX40 agonist ivuxolimab in advanced cancers. Study at large: Ivuxolimab is an agonistic anti-OX40 (CD134) antibody, and patients were treated with it. The study's findings and limits: CD8+ T cells showed, on average, more clonal expansion than CD4+ cells. There was clonal expansion of CD4+ and CD8+ blood T cells by week 6 at 0.1 to 3.0 mg/kg.

With respect to this clone: Its cognate antigen is unknown.

The length of the CDR3 is 13 residues. Per germline, CDR1 MNHNS and CDR2 SASEGT. The V and J ends lost 6 bases and 2 bases respectively, with 10 bases between them. Method: immunoSEQ multiplex PCR; TCRdb's copy keeps in-frame clones and lacks some. The data hold 60,000 to 85,000 clones, with more than 75% observed a single time. The chain carries TRBV6-1 and TRBJ1-2; D might be TRBD1 (6 bases). This specimen consisted of CD4+ or CD8+ T cells sorted from blood, obtained in a trial of the OX40 agonist ivuxolimab. The receptor comes from an adult with an advanced solid tumor such as melanoma, head and neck, liver or kidney cancer. The DNA for the CDR3 is TGTGCCAGCAGCCACGGACAGAACTATGGCTACACCTTC. As protein: CASSHGQNYGYTF.